This section outlines one TCR beta chain sequence together with its context. Its antigen remains unidentified. Target depth was 1 in 200,000 to 1 in 1 million T cells, about 10x per clonotype. The repertoire was sequenced with immunoSEQ multiplex PCR; TCRdb's copy has only in-frame clones and lacks some. This sample has 43,000 or so clones, with 65% to 70% found just once. The data were obtained in a study of cytotoxic CD8 clonotypes in ibrutinib-treated CLL. Findings and limits, study-wide: Increased clonality at ibrutinib response gave way to a return toward baseline at progression.

The germline V gene has CDR1 WSHSY and CDR2 SAAADI. This CDR3 has 16 amino acids. With V trimmed by 2 bases and J by 10 bases, 13 bases remained unmatched. The V and J genes are TRBV10-2 and TRBJ2-1; the match to TRBD2 covers 8 bases. The receptor was isolated from a human donor with chronic lymphocytic leukemia. The input for sequencing was PBMCs, taken after 24 months of ibrutinib treatment. CDR3 loop: CASSEILSGSRSEQFF. The CDR3, as DNA: TGCGCCAGCAGTGAGATTTTAAGCGGGAGCCGTTCGGAGCAGTTCTTC.